Below are 30 T cell receptor beta chains sequenced from a single sample in a study of T cells after yellow fever vaccination. In TCRdb, the 5' RACE reads were re-called with MiXCR into one record per CDR3 protein. The table shows 400,000 to 650,000 distinct CDR3 sequences, with 21% occurring only once. The sequencing used PBMCs, collected roughly 20 days after the first yellow fever vaccination. The source of these receptors is a man aged 18 to 29 who received the YFV17D yellow fever vaccine.

The chain links TRBV7-3 to TRBJ2-3; 8 positions match TRBD2. This CDR3 region has 15 residues. Germline CDR1 SGHTA, CDR2 FQGTGA. V was clipped by 2 bases and J by 7 bases; unmatched bases: 8. CDR3: CASSLLAGSLHTQYF. CDR3 nucleotide sequence: TGTGCCAGCAGCTTATTAGCGGGATCCTTGCATACGCAGTATTTT.

The chain recombines TRBV5-4 with TRBJ2-2, with 11 bases aligning to TRBD2. Germline values: CDR1 SGHNT, CDR2 YYREEE (reference sequence). The CDR3 covers 18 residues. V lost 2 bases and J lost 0; bases outside the gene matches: 6. CDR3 protein: CASSFGTSGFANTGELFF. CDR3 in DNA: TGTGCCAGCAGCTTCGGGACTAGCGGATTCGCGAACACCGGGGAGCTGTTTTTT.

This chain uses TRBV12-3 or TRBV12-4 with TRBJ1-2; 8 bases are shared with TRBD1. The CDR3 spans 15 residues. Trimming took 5 bases from V and 8 from J; bases not matched to a gene: 13. The CDR3 is CASSPTGQGLVGYTF. The CDR3 bases are TGTGCCAGCAGTCCGACCGGACAGGGTTTAGTCGGCTACACCTTC.

In its sample, this clonotype was seen a few times. The chain couples TRBV6-5 to TRBJ2-7; TRBD1 or TRBD2 may be the D gene (5 bases each). Germline lookup yields CDR1 MNHEY and CDR2 SVGAGI. Trimming shortened V by 0 bases and J by 3 bases, and 15 bases separated the two germline ends. The CDR3 covers 16 residues. The CDR3 reads CASSYSGPGRGYEQYF. Here the CDR3 DNA reads TGTGCCAGCAGTTACTCGGGTCCAGGGAGAGGCTACGAGCAGTACTTC.

This clonotype has a handful of counts. The rearrangement joins TRBV29-1 to TRBJ1-2; D is unclear. Germline V lookup: CDR1 SQVTM, CDR2 ANQGSEA. The CDR3 is made up of 14 amino acids. Trimming cost V 1 base and J 0 bases, with 9 bases left between them. The CDR3 bases are TGCAGCGTTGAAGGACTAAGTTCTAACTATGGCTACACCTTC. Its protein is CSVEGLSSNYGYTF.

The chain is built from TRBV29-1 and TRBJ1-3; D perhaps matches TRBD1 (5 bases). The CDR3 runs 15 residues. The germline V and J ends were trimmed by 2 bases and 0 bases, with 11 bases remaining between them. Germline values: CDR1 SQVTM, CDR2 ANQGSEA. The DNA of the CDR3 is TGCAGCGTTGAATTGTGGGGGTTCTCTGGAAACACCATATATTTT. Translating gives CSVELWGFSGNTIYF.

This clonotype was seen only a few times. This chain uses TRBV4-1 with TRBJ1-1, with no clear D. Germline lookup yields CDR1 MGHRA and CDR2 YSYEKL. The CDR3 runs to 13 residues. The V and J ends lost 2 bases and 3 bases respectively, with 7 bases between them. The CDR3 loop is CASSQLQYTEAFF. The DNA of the CDR3 is TGCGCCAGCAGCCAACTACAGTACACTGAAGCTTTCTTT.

This clonotype has only a few counts. The rearrangement links TRBV4-3 to TRBJ1-2; TRBD1 matches 10 bases. CDR1 is LGHNA and CDR2 is YSLEER in the germline V gene. CDR3 size: 15 residues. Losses at the gene ends were 0 bases for V and 6 bases for J; bases not matched to a gene: 4. The CDR3 sequence is CASSQDAGTGDGYTF. In DNA, the CDR3 is TGCGCCAGCAGCCAAGATGCCGGGACAGGGGATGGCTACACCTTC.

This clonotype was observed a few times. The rearrangement links TRBV7-2 to TRBJ2-5; tentative D call: TRBD1 (6 bases). The CDR3 is made up of 15 amino acids. Per germline, CDR1 SGHTA and CDR2 FQGNSA. The V gene lost 5 bases and the J gene lost 1 base, with 14 bases spanning the gap. This CDR3 reads CASSPRVGGQETQYF. The CDR3 bases are TGTGCCAGCAGCCCCCGTGTAGGGGGCCAAGAGACCCAGTACTTC. Filled out from reference TRBV7-2 and TRBJ2-5, the complete variable domain reads GAGVSQSPSNKVTEKGKDVELRCDPISGHTALYWYRQSLGQGLEFLIYFQGNSAPDKSGLPSDRFSAERTGGSVSTLTIQRTQQEDSAVYLCASSPRVGGQETQYFGPGTRLLVL.

The rearrangement uses TRBV5-5 and TRBJ1-2, with D unclear. CDR1 and CDR2 (germline): SGHKS, YYEKEE (reference sequence). V lost 0 bases and J lost 4, with 10 bases in between. The CDR3 sequence is 14 residues long. CDR3 nucleotides: TGTGCCAGCAGCTTGGAGGGTATTGGCTATGGCTACACCTTC. Encoded protein: CASSLEGIGYGYTF.

The chain couples TRBV5-6 to TRBJ2-7, with 9 positions matching TRBD1. Trimming at V came to 0 bases and at J to 4 bases, leaving 11 bases not matched to a gene. CDR1 is SGHDT and CDR2 is YYEEEE in the germline V gene. CDR3 length: 17 residues. CDR3 nucleotide sequence: TGTGCCAGCAGCTTGGCCAGGTTACGGGACAGGGCGTACGAGCAGTACTTC. Translated: CASSLARLRDRAYEQYF.

Only a few counts were recorded for this clonotype. This chain joins TRBV3-1 and TRBJ2-1; 7 bases align to TRBD2. V lost 4 bases, J lost 4 bases, and 10 bases stayed unmatched. The CDR3 spans 16 residues. CDR1 and CDR2 (germline): LGHDT, YNNKEL (reference sequence). The CDR3 nucleotides are TGTGCCAGCAGCCCCCTCGTGGGGGGACTATACAATGAGCAGTTCTTC. Protein product: CASSPLVGGLYNEQFF.

This clonotype showed up just a few times. The rearrangement joins TRBV12-3 or TRBV12-4 to TRBJ2-2, with a weak D call TRBD1 (6 bases). The CDR3 has 15 amino acids. With 7 bases removed from V and 5 bases from J, the gap between germline ends came to 17 bases. The CDR3 protein is CASTPGAHRTGELFF. The DNA of the CDR3 is TGTGCCAGCACCCCAGGGGCTCACCGGACCGGGGAGCTGTTTTTT.

This rearrangement joins TRBV7-9 to TRBJ2-3; D perhaps matches TRBD2 (5 bases). The CDR3 runs 16 residues. Trimming shortened V by 5 bases and J by 3 bases, and 18 bases separated the two germline ends. Germline V gives CDR1 SEHNR, CDR2 FQNEAQ (reference sequence). CDR3 residues: CASSQSLLAATDTQYF. CDR3 DNA: TGTGCCAGCAGCCAAAGCCTGCTAGCAGCTACAGATACGCAGTATTTT. The variable domain in full, completed from reference TRBV7-9 and TRBJ2-3, reads DTGVSQNPRHKITKRGQNVTFRCDPISEHNRLYWYRQTLGQGPEFLTYFQNEAQLEKSRLLSDRFSAERPKGSFSTLEIQRTEQGDSAMYLCASSQSLLAATDTQYFGPGTRLTVL.

The chain combines TRBV30 with TRBJ1-2; D remains ambiguous. CDR1 is GTSNPN and CDR2 is SVGIG in the germline V gene (reference sequence). Trimming cost V 0 bases and J 2 bases, with 10 bases left between them. The CDR3 runs to 14 residues. The CDR3 loop is CAWSVGQANYGYTF. The CDR3 nucleotides read TGTGCCTGGAGTGTGGGCCAGGCCAACTATGGCTACACCTTC.

The rearrangement uses TRBV20-1 and TRBJ2-1; the match to TRBD2 covers 10 bases. The J segment lost 8 bases and the V segment lost 5 bases, leaving 6 bases of the junction unmatched. Germline CDR1 reads DFQATT; CDR2 reads SNEGSKA (reference sequence). This CDR3 spans 13 amino acids. The CDR3 here is CSAERGGADEQFF. The CDR3 DNA follows: TGCAGTGCTGAGCGGGGGGGGGCTGATGAGCAGTTCTTC.

The chain recombines TRBV28 with TRBJ1-5; TRBD1 matches at 8 bases. The CDR3 length is 16 residues. Losses at the gene ends were 3 bases for V and 4 bases for J; bases not matched to a gene: 8. Germline values: CDR1 MDHEN, CDR2 SYDVKM. This CDR3 is CASSFGQGSLNQPQHF. In nucleotides, the CDR3 is TGTGCCAGCAGTTTCGGACAGGGATCGCTTAATCAGCCCCAGCATTTT.

The V gene is TRBV20-1, the J gene TRBJ1-5; D not certain. V was pared by 5 bases and J by 6 bases, with 14 bases between. This CDR3 is built from 13 residues. Germline V CDR1 and CDR2: DFQATT, SNEGSKA (reference sequence). CDR3 sequence (DNA): TGCAGTGCTTCGGCCACGGCCGGTCAGCCCCAGCATTTT. It codes for CSASATAGQPQHF.

In its sample, this clonotype was seen a few times. This sequence joins TRBV29-1 and TRBJ2-7, with 8 bases aligning to TRBD1. J was trimmed by 0 bases and V by 6 bases; bases with no gene match: 7. Germline lookup yields CDR1 SQVTM and CDR2 ANQGSEA. This CDR3 has 14 residues. The CDR3: CSVLDRVSSYEQYF. The CDR3 DNA sequence: TGCAGCGTCCTGGACAGGGTAAGCTCCTACGAGCAGTACTTC.

This clonotype has just a few counts. This chain connects TRBV7-9 to TRBJ1-2; 10 nucleotides agree with TRBD1. Per the germline V gene, CDR1 is SEHNR and CDR2 is FQNEAQ (reference sequence). This CDR3 region has 13 residues. V was pared by 3 bases and J by 8 bases, with 3 bases of the junction left unmatched. The CDR3 DNA follows: TGTGCCAGCAGCTTTGGGACAGGGGACGGCTACACCTTC. It codes for CASSFGTGDGYTF.

This sequence joins TRBV15 and TRBJ2-7; tentative D call: TRBD1 (6 bases). Deletions cut 0 bases from V and 2 bases from J, with 17 bases between. CDR1 is LNHNV and CDR2 is YYDKDF in the germline V gene (reference sequence). The length of the CDR3 is 17 residues. Here the CDR3 reads CATSRDVKQGYPYEQYV. The CDR3 DNA reads TGTGCCACCAGCAGAGATGTGAAGCAGGGGTACCCCTACGAGCAGTACGTC.

This clonotype was found a few times. The rearrangement uses TRBV4-1 and TRBJ2-7; D is possibly TRBD1 (6 bases). Germline CDR1 is MGHRA and CDR2 is YSYEKL. V shed 0 bases and J shed 2 bases, with 14 bases lying between them. The CDR3 has 16 amino acids. The chain's CDR3 is CASSQDTAGQTYEQYF. The CDR3 DNA follows: TGCGCCAGCAGCCAAGACACCGCCGGACAGACCTACGAGCAGTACTTC.

This clonotype was observed a few times. The CDR3 sequence is CASSSTPSEGLFSGNTIYF. CDR3 sequence (DNA): TGTGCCAGCAGCTCTACCCCATCCGAAGGCCTATTTTCTGGAAACACCATATATTTT. J is TRBJ1-3 and V is TRBV7-6; no clear D. Germline CDR1 is SGHVS and CDR2 is FNYEAQ. Trimming took off 4 bases at V and 1 base at J, with 23 bases between the two ends. The CDR3 contains 19 residues.

This clonotype was seen a handful of times. V is TRBV5-1 and J is TRBJ1-6; 10 bases line up with TRBD1. Trimming at V came to 1 base and at J to 9 bases, leaving 7 bases not matched to a gene. Germline CDR1 and CDR2: SGHRS and YFSETQ. The CDR3 has 16 residues. The CDR3 loop is CASSLTPGTGASPLHF. As DNA, the CDR3 is TGCGCCAGCAGCTTGACCCCCGGGACAGGGGCTTCACCCCTCCACTTT. The variable domain in full, with the rest retrieved from reference TRBV5-1 and TRBJ1-6, is KAGVTQTPRYLIKTRGQQVTLSCSPISGHRSVSWYQQTPGQGLQFLFEYFSETQRNKGNFPGRFSGRQFSNSRSEMNVSTLELGDSALYLCASSLTPGTGASPLHFGNGTRLTVT.

This clonotype has only a few counts. The chain joins TRBV27 to TRBJ1-1, with D tentatively TRBD1 (6 bases). Between the trimmed V and J ends, which lost 6 bases and 7 bases, there was a span of 21 bases. The CDR3 is 15 residues long. Germline assignment: CDR1 MNHEY and CDR2 SMNVEV (reference sequence). CDR3 sequence reads: CASRKPGQSLFEAFF. The CDR3 nucleotides read TGTGCCAGCAGGAAACCGGGACAATCCTTATTTGAAGCTTTCTTT.

The rearrangement uses TRBV20-1 and TRBJ1-1; D unresolved. The CDR3 is 13 amino acids. From germline, CDR1 is DFQATT and CDR2 SNEGSKA (reference sequence). V lost 1 base and J 5 bases, leaving 11 bases between the germline ends. The CDR3 loop is CSARVAGRTEAFF. DNA for the CDR3: TGCAGTGCTAGAGTCGCGGGAAGGACTGAAGCTTTCTTT.

This clonotype was seen a handful of times. The chain has TRBV18 and TRBJ2-7, with D unclear. With 4 bases removed from V and 2 bases from J, the gap between germline ends came to 12 bases. The germline CDR1 and CDR2 sequences are KGHSH and LQKENI. The CDR3 extends over 14 amino acids. The CDR3 DNA follows: TGTGCCAGCTCACTGAGCCAGGACCCCTACGAGCAGTACTTC. Translating gives CASSLSQDPYEQYF.

This clonotype was observed many times. This chain joins TRBV6-2 or TRBV6-3 and TRBJ2-1; D may be TRBD1 or TRBD2 (5 bases each). Trimming stripped 1 base from V and 8 bases from J, with 9 bases between. Looked up from germline, CDR1 is MNHEY and CDR2 is SVGEGT. The length of the CDR3 is 13 residues. This chain's CDR3 is CASSYLRGDEQFF. CDR3 DNA sequence: TGTGCCAGCAGTTACTTGAGGGGCGATGAGCAGTTCTTC.

This clonotype showed up just once. This sequence joins TRBV5-5 and TRBJ2-1, with TRBD2 matching 9 bases. The CDR3 has 15 residues. V gave up 0 bases and J gave up 8 bases; unmatched junction bases: 6. Germline V gives CDR1 SGHKS, CDR2 YYEKEE (reference sequence). The DNA of the CDR3 is TGTGCCAGCAGCTTGGCGCGGGGGGGCCTCGATGAGCAGTTCTTC. It yields the protein CASSLARGGLDEQFF. The full variable domain, its missing parts supplied by reference TRBV5-5 and TRBJ2-1, is DAGVTQSPTHLIKTRGQQVTLRCSPISGHKSVSWYQQVLGQGPQFIFQYYEKEERGRGNFPDRFSARQFPNYSSELNVNALLLGDSALYLCASSLARGGLDEQFFGPGTRLTVL.

This clonotype came up many times. This chain uses TRBV5-1 with TRBJ1-1, with unresolved D. Trimming pared 0 bases from V and 1 base from J, leaving 4 bases between. CDR3 size: 13 residues. In germline, CDR1 is SGHRS, CDR2 YFSETQ. In nucleotides, the CDR3 is TGCGCCAGCAGCTTGGAACCGAACACTGAAGCTTTCTTT. Translating gives CASSLEPNTEAFF.